This TCR beta chain was sequenced for a study of cytomegalovirus exposure and HLA in healthy donors. Findings of the study overall: There were three CMV-associated chains whose specificity for CMV antigens was confirmed in vitro.

Remarks on this clone: Its antigen is unidentified.

Produced via immunoSEQ multiplex PCR; TCRdb's table is partial and in-frame only. Of around 75,000 clones listed, around four fifths are singletons. The CDR3 runs 19 residues. V was shortened by 0 bases and J by 3 bases, with 24 bases between the two germline ends. Germline V gene sequence: CDR1 SGHRS, CDR2 YFSETQ. The origin of this receptor is a man aged 25-45 years in good health and CMV-seronegative. This sequence joins TRBV5-1 and TRBJ1-1; D might be TRBD1 (5 bases). Source material: PBMCs. The CDR3 is CASSLVPLAGLPGDTEAFF. For the CDR3, the DNA is TGCGCCAGCAGCTTGGTTCCTTTGGCAGGGCTCCCTGGGGACACTGAAGCTTTCTTT.